The rows below give T cell receptor beta chains drawn from one sample of a study of blood T cell repertoires in COVID-19. Generated by immunoSEQ multiplex PCR, the TCRdb table keeps only in-frame clones and is missing some. Altogether roughly 250,000 clones are present, 80% to 90% being singletons, with the ten largest covering approximately 2.2%. The specimen was peripheral blood. These receptors were collected from a woman between 50 and 59 years old with acute or convalescent COVID-19. Each CDR3 is given with its conserved first and last residue. Fields, in order: V gene, D gene, J gene, clone size, CDR3 protein, CDR3 DNA. A D gene is named only where the DNA matches it firmly. Size tells how often a clone was seen (once, few, many) or the class of an expanded clone, and some rows leave it out.

TRBV11-3	TRBD1	TRBJ1-1	.	CASSPGQANTEAFF	TGTGCCAGCAGCCCGGGACAGGCGAACACTGAAGCTTTCTTT
TRBV19	.	TRBJ2-1	.	CASSDSAVGNEQFF	TGTGCCAGTTCGGACAGTGCAGTAGGCAATGAGCAGTTCTTC
TRBV7-2	.	TRBJ1-1	once	CASSLGEGWYTEAFF	TGTGCCAGCAGCTTAGGGGAGGGCTGGTACACTGAAGCTTTCTTT
TRBV3-1/TRBV3-2	TRBD1	TRBJ2-7	.	CASSSWDRSLDEQYF	TGTGCCAGCTCGTCGTGGGACAGGTCGTTAGACGAGCAGTACTTC
TRBV19	TRBD2	TRBJ2-1	.	CASSTIGGNEQFF	TGTGCCAGTAGTACAATCGGGGGGAATGAGCAGTTCTTC
TRBV5-1	TRBD2	TRBJ2-2	.	CASTALTSGTPGELFF	TGCGCCAGCACCGCGTTGACTAGCGGGACCCCCGGGGAGCTGTTTTTT
TRBV27	.	TRBJ1-2	.	CASSSGQIYGYTF	TGTGCCAGCAGTTCGGGACAAATCTATGGCTACACCTTC
TRBV28	.	TRBJ1-1	.	CASREQGRTEAFF	TGTGCCAGCAGAGAACAGGGTAGAACTGAAGCTTTCTTT
TRBV28	.	TRBJ2-3	.	CASSFSPWPAALTDTQYF	TGTGCCAGCAGTTTTTCCCCATGGCCTGCGGCCCTCACAGATACGCAGTATTTT
TRBV2	.	TRBJ1-1	.	CASPPYRDGTEAFF	TGTGCCAGTCCCCCCTACAGGGATGGCACTGAAGCTTTCTTT
TRBV6-5	TRBD2	TRBJ2-7	once	CASSSGTSGPYEQYF	TGTGCCAGCAGTTCCGGGACTAGCGGTCCCTACGAGCAGTACTTC
TRBV6-1	.	TRBJ2-7	once	CASSEGRDRYSYEQYF	TGTGCCAGCAGTGAAGGGCGGGACCGATACTCCTACGAGCAGTACTTC
TRBV6-5	.	TRBJ1-1	once	CASSYSINTYTEAFF	TGTGCCAGCAGTTACTCGATCAACACCTACACTGAAGCTTTCTTT
TRBV7-9	TRBD2	TRBJ2-3	.	CASSLELAGAPDTQYF	TGTGCCAGCAGCTTAGAACTAGCGGGAGCTCCAGATACGCAGTATTTT
TRBV9	TRBD1	TRBJ2-7	.	CASSPRGRSSYEQYF	TGTGCCAGCAGCCCCAGGGGGCGCAGCTCCTACGAGCAGTACTTC
TRBV27	.	TRBJ1-1	.	CASSFGNTEAFF	TGTGCCAGCAGTTTCGGGAACACTGAAGCTTTCTTT
TRBV7-6	.	TRBJ2-2	.	CASSLRWEVTGELFF	TGTGCCAGCAGCTTACGGTGGGAGGTCACCGGGGAGCTGTTTTTT
TRBV10-1	.	TRBJ1-5	.	CASRSRVNQPQHF	TGCGCCAGCAGATCCAGGGTAAATCAGCCCCAGCATTTT
TRBV9	TRBD2	TRBJ2-5	.	CASSTSGMAGETQYF	TGTGCCAGCAGCACTAGCGGGATGGCGGGAGAGACCCAGTACTTC
TRBV2	TRBD1	TRBJ2-1	.	CASRLGGDEQFF	TGTGCCAGCAGGCTAGGGGGCGACGAGCAGTTCTTC
TRBV27	TRBD1	TRBJ1-3	.	CASSPGDRGRRGNTIYF	TGTGCCAGCAGTCCTGGGGACAGGGGGCGACGTGGAAACACCATATATTTT
TRBV10-3	TRBD2	TRBJ2-2	.	CAISERLAGASGELFF	TGTGCCATCAGTGAGAGACTAGCGGGAGCGAGCGGGGAGCTGTTTTTT
TRBV7-9	.	TRBJ2-3	.	CASSPPVVSTDTQYF	TGTGCCAGCAGCCCGCCGGTGGTTTCAACAGATACGCAGTATTTT
TRBV7-8	TRBD2	TRBJ2-7	.	CASSLTGGHYEQYF	TGTGCCAGCAGCTTAACGGGGGGGCACTACGAGCAGTACTTC
TRBV6-1	TRBD2	TRBJ2-1	.	CASSEAETSANSYNEQFF	TGTGCCAGCAGTGAAGCGGAGACTAGCGCGAACTCCTACAATGAGCAGTTCTTC
TRBV27	TRBD1	TRBJ1-2	.	CASRGTGTYGYTF	TGTGCCAGCAGGGGGACAGGGACCTATGGCTACACCTTC
TRBV7-8	.	TRBJ2-2	.	CASSPLTSLNTGELFF	TGTGCCAGCAGCCCGCTGACTAGTTTGAACACCGGGGAGCTGTTTTTT
TRBV18	.	TRBJ1-4	.	CASSRVQNEKLFF	TGTGCCAGCTCACGGGTACAGAATGAAAAACTGTTTTTT
TRBV28	.	TRBJ1-5	.	CASSLNQPQHF	TGTGCCAGCAGCCTAAATCAGCCCCAGCATTTT
TRBV27	TRBD2	TRBJ2-1	.	CASSLAGATYNEQFF	TGTGCCAGCAGTTTAGCGGGAGCCACCTACAATGAGCAGTTCTTC
TRBV4-1	TRBD2	TRBJ2-3	.	CASSRRLAGGLNDVSTDTQYF	TGCGCCAGCAGCCGCCGACTAGCGGGAGGACTTAACGACGTTAGCACAGATACGCAGTATTTT
TRBV11-2	TRBD2	TRBJ2-1	.	CASSLDRGLAENNEQFF	TGTGCCAGCAGCTTAGACAGGGGACTAGCGGAAAACAATGAGCAGTTCTTC
TRBV19	.	TRBJ2-2	.	CASSSQGLGGELFF	TGTGCCAGTAGTTCACAGGGTTTGGGCGGGGAGCTGTTTTTT
TRBV3-1/TRBV3-2	.	TRBJ1-2	.	CASSQVMGANYGYTF	TGTGCCAGCAGCCAAGTCATGGGAGCTAACTATGGCTACACCTTC
TRBV30	TRBD1	TRBJ1-4	.	CAWSVAGGETNEKLFF	TGTGCCTGGAGTGTAGCAGGGGGCGAAACTAATGAAAAACTGTTTTTT
TRBV4-3	TRBD1	TRBJ1-6	.	CASSQDRELGSPLHF	TGCGCCAGCAGCCAGGACAGGGAACTGGGTTCACCCCTCCACTTT
TRBV12-3/TRBV12-4	TRBD1	TRBJ2-7	.	CASSRQGPGEQYF	TGTGCCAGCAGCCGACAGGGTCCGGGCGAGCAGTACTTC
TRBV7-3	.	TRBJ2-1	few	CASSLIANPAYNEQFF	TGTGCCAGCAGCTTAATAGCGAATCCTGCCTACAATGAGCAGTTCTTC
TRBV27	TRBD1	TRBJ1-1	once	CASRGDRGLPNTEAFF	TGTGCCAGCAGGGGTGACAGGGGGCTTCCCAACACTGAAGCTTTCTTT
TRBV5-1	TRBD2	TRBJ2-7	.	CASSSTSGSNEQYF	TGCGCCAGCAGCTCGACAAGCGGGAGTAACGAGCAGTACTTC
TRBV5-4	.	TRBJ2-6	.	CASSLMGLGSGANVLTF	TGTGCCAGCAGCTTAATGGGGCTGGGTTCTGGGGCCAACGTCCTGACTTTC
TRBV19	TRBD1	TRBJ1-1	once	CASSIGQGTEAFF	TGTGCCAGTAGTATAGGACAGGGGACTGAAGCTTTCTTT
TRBV5-4	TRBD1	TRBJ2-7	.	CASSFRQGAGYEQYF	TGTGCCAGCAGCTTCAGACAGGGGGCGGGCTACGAGCAGTACTTC
TRBV9	.	TRBJ2-1	.	CASSVDPSAYNEQFF	TGTGCCAGCAGCGTAGACCCTAGCGCTTACAATGAGCAGTTCTTC
TRBV29-1	TRBD1	TRBJ2-1	.	CSVIIGSGGFDEQFF	TGCAGCGTTATAATAGGGTCAGGGGGCTTTGATGAGCAGTTCTTC
TRBV18	.	TRBJ1-6	.	CASSPFRRDNLHF	TGTGCCAGCTCACCCTTCCGGAGGGATAACCTCCACTTT
TRBV6-5	TRBD1	TRBJ1-1	.	CASSYAGTGNTEAFF	TGTGCCAGCAGTTACGCCGGGACAGGGAACACTGAAGCTTTCTTT
TRBV19	.	TRBJ2-3	.	CASSLEGTDTQYF	TGTGCCAGTAGTCTGGAGGGCACAGATACGCAGTATTTT
TRBV15	.	TRBJ2-2	.	CATSRARQNTGELFF	TGTGCCACCAGCAGAGCGAGGCAGAACACCGGGGAGCTGTTTTTT